This T cell receptor beta chain was observed in a study of T-cell memory formation after mild COVID-19. Germline values: CDR1 MDHEN, CDR2 SYDVKM. The CDR3 spans 14 residues. Trimming took 3 bases from V and 5 from J, leaving 13 bases between them. In TCRdb, the 5' RACE reads were re-called with MiXCR into one record per CDR3 protein. Seen here are over 350,000 distinct CDR3 sequences, roughly 15% observed once, and the top ten hold about 22%. Sample: PBMCs or a T cell subset sorted from them (not recorded which). The chain links TRBV28 to TRBJ2-5, with D tentatively TRBD2 (7 bases). The receptor was isolated from a young man who had mild COVID-19 (a few samples of this study predate the infection). Cell type and time point are not known. Here the CDR3 reads CASSLLQGGETQYF. The CDR3 DNA sequence: TGTGCCAGCAGTTTGTTACAGGGAGGGGAGACCCAGTACTTC.